Only a few counts were recorded for the clone carrying this TCR beta chain. Its antigen is still unknown. PCR was performed using 60 Vbeta and 13 Jbeta primers. TCRdb's table, derived via immunoSEQ multiplex PCR, lists solely in-frame clones and lacks some. The sample lists 150,000 or so clones, approximately 84% seen once, with approximately 1.3% in the top ten. The data belong to a study of cytomegalovirus exposure and HLA in healthy donors. Findings of the study overall: A highly shared variant cluster was judged a likely technical artifact.

The CDR3 totals 15 residues. V lost 1 base, J lost 2 bases, and 12 bases lay in between. Germline V gene lookup returns CDR1 SGDLS and CDR2 YYNGEE. The sample consisted of PBMCs. The chain recombines TRBV9 with TRBJ2-5; D possibly corresponds to TRBD2 (5 bases). This sequence originates from a man aged 50 or older in good health and CMV-seropositive. The CDR3 DNA reads as TGTGCCAGCAGCGTATTGTCGGGGTCGCAAGAGACCCAGTACTTC. Protein product: CASSVLSGSQETQYF.